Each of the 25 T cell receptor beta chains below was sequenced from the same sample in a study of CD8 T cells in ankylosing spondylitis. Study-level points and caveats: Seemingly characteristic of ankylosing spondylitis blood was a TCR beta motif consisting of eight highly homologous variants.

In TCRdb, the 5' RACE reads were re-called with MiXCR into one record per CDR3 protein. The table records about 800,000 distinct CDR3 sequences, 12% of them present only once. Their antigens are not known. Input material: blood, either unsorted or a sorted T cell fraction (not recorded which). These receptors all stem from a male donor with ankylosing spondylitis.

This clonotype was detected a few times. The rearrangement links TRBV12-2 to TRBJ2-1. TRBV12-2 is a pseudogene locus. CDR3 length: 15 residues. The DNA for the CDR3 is TGTGCAAGTCGCTTAGCGCCCCTAGGTGGCAATGAGCAGTTCTTC. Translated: CASRLAPLGGNEQFF.

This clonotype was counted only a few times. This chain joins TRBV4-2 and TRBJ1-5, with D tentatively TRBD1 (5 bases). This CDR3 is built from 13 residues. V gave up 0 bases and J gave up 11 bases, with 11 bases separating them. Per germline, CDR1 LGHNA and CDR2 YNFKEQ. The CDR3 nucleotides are TGTGCCAGCAGCCAAGATGGGGCGCAGGCCCAGCATTTT. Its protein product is CASSQDGAQAQHF.

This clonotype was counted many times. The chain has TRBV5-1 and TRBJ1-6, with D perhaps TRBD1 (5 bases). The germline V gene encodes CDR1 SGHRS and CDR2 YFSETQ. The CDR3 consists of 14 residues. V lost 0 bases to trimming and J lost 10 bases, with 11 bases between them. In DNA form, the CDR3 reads TGCGCCAGCAGCTTGGCAGGGTACGGATCACCCCTCCACTTT. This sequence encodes CASSLAGYGSPLHF.

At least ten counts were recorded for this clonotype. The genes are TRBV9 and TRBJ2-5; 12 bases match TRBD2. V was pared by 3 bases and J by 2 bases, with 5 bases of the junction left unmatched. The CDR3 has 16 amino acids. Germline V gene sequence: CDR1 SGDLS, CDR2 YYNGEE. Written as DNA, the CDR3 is TGTGCCAGCAGCGCCCGACTAGCGGGGGCACAAGAGACCCAGTACTTC. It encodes CASSARLAGAQETQYF.

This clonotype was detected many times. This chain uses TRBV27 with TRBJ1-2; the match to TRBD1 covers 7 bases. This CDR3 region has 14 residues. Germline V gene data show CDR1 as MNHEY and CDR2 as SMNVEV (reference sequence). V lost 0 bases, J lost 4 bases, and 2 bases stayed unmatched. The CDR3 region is CASSLSRDSYGYTF. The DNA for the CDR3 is TGTGCCAGCAGTTTATCCCGGGACAGCTATGGCTACACCTTC.

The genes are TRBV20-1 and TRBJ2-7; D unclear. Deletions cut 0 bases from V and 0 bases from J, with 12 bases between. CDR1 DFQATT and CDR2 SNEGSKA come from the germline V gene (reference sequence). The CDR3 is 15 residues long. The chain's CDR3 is CSARDPSAYSYEQYF. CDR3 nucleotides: TGCAGTGCTAGAGACCCCTCGGCCTACTCCTACGAGCAGTACTTC.

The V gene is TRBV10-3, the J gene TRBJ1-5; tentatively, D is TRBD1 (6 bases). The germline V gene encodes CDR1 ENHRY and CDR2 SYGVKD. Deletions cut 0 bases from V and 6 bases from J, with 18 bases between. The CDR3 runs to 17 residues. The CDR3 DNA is TGTGCCATCAGTGAGTCCACAACAGGGCACGGGGCTCAGCCCCAGCATTTT. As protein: CAISESTTGHGAQPQHF.

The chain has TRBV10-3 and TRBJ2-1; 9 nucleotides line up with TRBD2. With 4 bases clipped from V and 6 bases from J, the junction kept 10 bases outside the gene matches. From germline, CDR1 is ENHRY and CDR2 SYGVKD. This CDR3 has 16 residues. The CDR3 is CAISGGEAGGSNEQFF. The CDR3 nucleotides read TGTGCCATCAGTGGTGGGGAAGCGGGAGGATCCAATGAGCAGTTCTTC.

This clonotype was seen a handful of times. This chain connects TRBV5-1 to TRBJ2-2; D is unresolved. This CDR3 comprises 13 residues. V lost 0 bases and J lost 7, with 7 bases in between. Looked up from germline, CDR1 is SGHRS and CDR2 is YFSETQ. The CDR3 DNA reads TGCGCCAGCAGCTTGGGTTCTGACGGGGAGCTGTTTTTT. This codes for CASSLGSDGELFF.

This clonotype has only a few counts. The CDR3 coding sequence is TGTGCCAGCAGCTCAGGTGGCTGGAACTACGAGCAGTACTTC. The encoded protein is CASSSGGWNYEQYF. The rearrangement links TRBV7-2 to TRBJ2-7; unclear D gene. The CDR3 is 14 residues long. Per germline, CDR1 SGHTA and CDR2 FQGNSA. Trimming stripped 4 bases from V and 3 bases from J, with 13 bases between.

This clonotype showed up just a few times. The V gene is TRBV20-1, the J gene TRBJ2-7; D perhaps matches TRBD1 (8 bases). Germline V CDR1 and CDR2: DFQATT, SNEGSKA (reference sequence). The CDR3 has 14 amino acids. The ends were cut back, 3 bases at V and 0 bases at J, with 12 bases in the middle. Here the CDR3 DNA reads TGCAGTGCTAGGGGGGGGACAGGCTCCTACGAGCAGTACTTC. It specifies CSARGGTGSYEQYF.

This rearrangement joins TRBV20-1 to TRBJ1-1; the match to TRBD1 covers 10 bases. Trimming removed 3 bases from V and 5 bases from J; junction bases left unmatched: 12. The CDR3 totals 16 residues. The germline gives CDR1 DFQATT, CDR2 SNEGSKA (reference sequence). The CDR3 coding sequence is TGCAGTGCTAGGCTGTGGGGTAGGGACAGGGGTACTGAAGCTTTCTTT. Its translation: CSARLWGRDRGTEAFF.

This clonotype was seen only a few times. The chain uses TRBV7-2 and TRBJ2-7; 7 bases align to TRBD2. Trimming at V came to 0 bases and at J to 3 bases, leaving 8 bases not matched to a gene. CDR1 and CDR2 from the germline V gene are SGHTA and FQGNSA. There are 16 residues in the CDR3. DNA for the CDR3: TGTGCCAGCAGCTTAGCCCTGGTGGGGGGGTTCTACGAGCAGTACTTC. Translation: CASSLALVGGFYEQYF.

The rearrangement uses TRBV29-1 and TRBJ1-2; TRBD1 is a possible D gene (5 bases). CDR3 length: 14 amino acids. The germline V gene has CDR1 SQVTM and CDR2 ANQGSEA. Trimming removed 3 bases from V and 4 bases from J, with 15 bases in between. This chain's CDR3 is CSVEVRGEGYGYTF. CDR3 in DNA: TGCAGCGTTGAGGTCCGGGGCGAGGGCTATGGCTACACCTTC.

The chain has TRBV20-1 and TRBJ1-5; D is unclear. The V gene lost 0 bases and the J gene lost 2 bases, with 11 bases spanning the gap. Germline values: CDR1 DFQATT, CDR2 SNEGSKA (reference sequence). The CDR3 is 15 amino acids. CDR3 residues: CSARENPGGNQPQHF. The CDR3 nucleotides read TGCAGTGCTAGAGAGAATCCTGGGGGCAATCAGCCCCAGCATTTT.

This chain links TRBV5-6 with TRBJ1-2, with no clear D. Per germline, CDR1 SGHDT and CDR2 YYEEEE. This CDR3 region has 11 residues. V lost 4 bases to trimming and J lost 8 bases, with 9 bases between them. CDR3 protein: CASSHPSGYTF. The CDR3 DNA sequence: TGTGCCAGCAGCCACCCTAGCGGCTACACCTTC.

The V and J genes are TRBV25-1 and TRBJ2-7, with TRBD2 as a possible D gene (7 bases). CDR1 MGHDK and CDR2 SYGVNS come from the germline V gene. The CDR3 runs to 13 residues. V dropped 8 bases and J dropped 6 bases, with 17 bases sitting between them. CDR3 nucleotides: TGTGCCAGCCTACCCGCGGCGGGGGCCGAGCAGTACTTC. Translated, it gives CASLPAAGAEQYF.

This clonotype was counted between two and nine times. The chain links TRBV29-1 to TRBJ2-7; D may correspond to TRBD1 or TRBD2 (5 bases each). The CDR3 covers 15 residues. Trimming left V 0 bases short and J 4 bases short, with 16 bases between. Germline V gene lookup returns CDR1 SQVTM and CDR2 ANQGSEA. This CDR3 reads CSVEERRQGSYEQYF. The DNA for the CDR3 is TGCAGCGTTGAAGAAAGGAGGCAGGGTAGTTACGAGCAGTACTTC.

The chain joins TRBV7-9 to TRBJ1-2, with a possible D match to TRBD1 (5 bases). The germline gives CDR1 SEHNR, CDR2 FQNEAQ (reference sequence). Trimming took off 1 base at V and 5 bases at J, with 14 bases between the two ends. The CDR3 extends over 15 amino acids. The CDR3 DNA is TGTGCCAGCAGCTTAGGCCCGGGGCACCATTATGGCTACACCTTC. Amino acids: CASSLGPGHHYGYTF.

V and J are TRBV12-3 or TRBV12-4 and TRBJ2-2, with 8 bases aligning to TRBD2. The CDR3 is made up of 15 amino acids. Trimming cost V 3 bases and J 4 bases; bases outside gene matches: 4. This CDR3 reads CASSFSGGRTGELFF. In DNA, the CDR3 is TGTGCCAGCAGTTTCAGCGGGGGCCGCACCGGGGAGCTGTTTTTT.

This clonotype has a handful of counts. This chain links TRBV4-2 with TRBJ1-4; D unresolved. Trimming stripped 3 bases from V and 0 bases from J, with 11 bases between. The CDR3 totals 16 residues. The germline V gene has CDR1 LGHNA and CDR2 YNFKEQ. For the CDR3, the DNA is TGTGCCAGCAGCCAGTTAGGTCGGGCAACTAATGAAAAACTGTTTTTT. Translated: CASSQLGRATNEKLFF.

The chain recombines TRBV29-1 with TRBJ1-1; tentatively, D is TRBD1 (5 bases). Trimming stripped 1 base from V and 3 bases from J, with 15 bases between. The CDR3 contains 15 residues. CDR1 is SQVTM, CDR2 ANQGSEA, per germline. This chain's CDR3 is CSVEVKGNLYTEAFF. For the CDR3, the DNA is TGCAGCGTTGAAGTGAAGGGGAATTTGTACACTGAAGCTTTCTTT.

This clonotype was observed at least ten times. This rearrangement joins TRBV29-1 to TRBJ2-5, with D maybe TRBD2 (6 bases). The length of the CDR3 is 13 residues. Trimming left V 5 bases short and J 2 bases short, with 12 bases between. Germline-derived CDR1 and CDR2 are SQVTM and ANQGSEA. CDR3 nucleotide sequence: TGCAGCGTTCCCAGCGGGTCGCAAGAGACCCAGTACTTC. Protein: CSVPSGSQETQYF.

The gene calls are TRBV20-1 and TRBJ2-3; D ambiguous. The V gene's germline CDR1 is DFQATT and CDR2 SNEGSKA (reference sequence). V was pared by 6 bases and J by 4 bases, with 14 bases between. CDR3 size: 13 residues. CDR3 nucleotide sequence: TGCAGTGCCGAGACCTCAGGCGCAGATACGCAGTATTTT. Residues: CSAETSGADTQYF.

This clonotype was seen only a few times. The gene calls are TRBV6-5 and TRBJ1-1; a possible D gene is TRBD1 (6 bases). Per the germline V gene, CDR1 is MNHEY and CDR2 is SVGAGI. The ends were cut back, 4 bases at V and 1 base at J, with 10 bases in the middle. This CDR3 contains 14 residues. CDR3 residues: CASSWATGNTEAFF. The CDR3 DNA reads TGTGCCAGCAGTTGGGCGACAGGGAACACTGAAGCTTTCTTT.